The 5 T cell receptor beta chains in this list originate from one sample, sequenced in a study of graft-versus-host responses after intestinal transplantation. Sequencing used immunoSEQ multiplex PCR; TCRdb keeps in-frame clones, though not all of them. Of 35,000 to 45,000 clones in the sample, around 94% are singletons; the top ten hold 0.2% to 0.25%. No antigen has been assigned to these receptors. This specimen consisted of unstimulated CD4+ T cells sorted from spleen or lymph node cells, obtained before transplant. The source is a human donor who was the organ donor for an intestinal transplant.

V and J are TRBV28 and TRBJ2-2; 7 bases agree with TRBD1. V shed 6 bases and J 4 bases; nucleotides not matched to a gene: 5. CDR1 MDHEN and CDR2 SYDVKM come from the germline V gene. CDR3 length equals 14 residues. DNA of the CDR3: TGTGCCAGCAGCTCGGGACAGATCACCGGGGAGCTGTTTTTT. Its translation is CASSSGQITGELFF.

This chain connects TRBV12-5 to TRBJ1-1, with D possibly TRBD1 on 5 matching bases. Germline CDR1 is LGHNT and CDR2 is FRNRAP. The CDR3 loop spans 16 amino acids. V lost 1 base and J lost 1, with 13 bases in between. CDR3 amino acids: CASGLEPGPQNTEAFF. CDR3 bases: TGTGCTAGTGGTTTGGAGCCGGGACCCCAGAACACTGAAGCTTTCTTT. The whole variable domain, filled in from reference TRBV12-5 and TRBJ1-1, reads DARVTQTPRHKVTEMGQEVTMRCQPILGHNTVFWYRQTMMQGLELLAYFRNRAPLDDSGMPKDRFSAEMPDATLATLKIQPSEPRDSAVYFCASGLEPGPQNTEAFFGQGTRLTVV.

This sequence joins TRBV7-9 and TRBJ2-5, with TRBD1 identical over 7 bases. CDR3 length equals 15 residues. Germline CDR1 reads SEHNR; CDR2 reads FQNEAQ (reference sequence). Trimming removed 1 base from V and 4 bases from J; junction bases left unmatched: 6. The CDR3 DNA follows: TGTGCCAGCAGCTTAGGGACAGGCCGGGCAGAGACCCAGTACTTC. Translation gives CASSLGTGRAETQYF.

This clone was picked up one time. The genes are TRBV2 and TRBJ1-1; possibly TRBD1 for D (5 bases). The germline V gene has CDR1 SNHLY and CDR2 FYNNEI. V was clipped by 8 bases and J by 2 bases, with 12 bases between them. The CDR3 covers 13 residues. CDR3 coding DNA: TGTGCCAGCGACGGCGGGGGAAACACTGAAGCTTTCTTT. As protein: CASDGGGNTEAFF.

The chain couples TRBV5-4 to TRBJ2-5; TRBD2 agrees at 14 bases. Trimming cost V 4 bases and J 1 base; bases outside gene matches: 3. This CDR3 spans 16 amino acids. The germline V gene encodes CDR1 SGHNT and CDR2 YYREEE (reference sequence). The CDR3 protein is CASSRGTSGGQETQYF. The DNA of the CDR3 is TGTGCCAGCAGCCGAGGGACTAGCGGGGGCCAAGAGACCCAGTACTTC.